The 17 T cell receptor beta chains below all came from one sample that was sequenced in a study of control samples from healthy donors and cancer patients. Measured with immunoSEQ multiplex PCR; TCRdb has only the in-frame clones, and not every one. In the table there are 100,000 or so clones, roughly 89% of which are singletons. The sample taken for sequencing was blood. The receptor set was obtained from a man younger than 45 in good health.

This chain joins TRBV27 and TRBJ1-1; D call uncertain. The V gene lost 5 bases and the J gene lost 1 base, with 11 bases spanning the gap. CDR3 length equals 14 residues. Per germline, CDR1 MNHEY and CDR2 SMNVEV (reference sequence). The DNA for the CDR3 is TGTGCCAGCAGTCTCCGAAAGGGGAACACTGAAGCTTTCTTT. As protein: CASSLRKGNTEAFF.

The chain employs TRBV7-3 and TRBJ2-5; 8 bases line up with TRBD1. The CDR3 extends over 15 amino acids. After removal of 2 bases from V and 2 bases from J, the junction contained 4 bases not matched to a gene. From germline, CDR1 is SGHTA and CDR2 FQGTGA. The DNA for the CDR3 is TGTGCCAGCAGCTTAGGTGGACAGGGACAAGAGACCCAGTACTTC. Its translation: CASSLGGQGQETQYF. The entire variable domain, with the rest obtained from reference TRBV7-3 and TRBJ2-5, is as follows: GAGVSQTPSNKVTEKGKYVELRCDPISGHTALYWYRQSLGQGPEFLIYFQGTGAADDSGLPNDRFFAVRPEGSVSTLKIQRTERGDSAVYLCASSLGGQGQETQYFGPGTRLLVL.

This chain joins TRBV27 and TRBJ1-1; D is unclear. V was pared by 0 bases and J by 8 bases, with 13 bases between. The CDR3 totals 14 residues. Germline V gene lookup returns CDR1 MNHEY and CDR2 SMNVEV (reference sequence). The CDR3 DNA reads as TGTGCCAGCAGTTTATCACGCAGCTTGGGAGAAGCTTTCTTT. Residues: CASSLSRSLGEAFF.

The V and J genes are TRBV7-9 and TRBJ2-4; a possible D gene is TRBD1 (6 bases). Germline assignment: CDR1 SEHNR and CDR2 FQNEAQ (reference sequence). The V gene lost 4 bases and the J gene lost 7 bases, with 17 bases spanning the gap. The CDR3 totals 15 residues. This CDR3 is CASSSGVGAMNIQYF. In nucleotides, the CDR3 is TGTGCCAGCAGCTCTGGTGTGGGGGCCATGAACATTCAGTACTTC. Using reference TRBV7-9 and TRBJ2-4 for the parts outside the CDR3, the full variable domain is DTGVSQNPRHKITKRGQNVTFRCDPISEHNRLYWYRQTLGQGPEFLTYFQNEAQLEKSRLLSDRFSAERPKGSFSTLEIQRTEQGDSAMYLCASSSGVGAMNIQYFGAGTRLSVL.

The chain has TRBV15 and TRBJ2-7; perhaps TRBD1 as D (6 bases). V gave up 1 base and J gave up 0 bases, with 13 bases separating them. CDR3 size: 16 residues. The germline CDR1 and CDR2 sequences are LNHNV and YYDKDF (reference sequence). The CDR3, as DNA: TGTGCCACCAGCAGAGCATTAGGACAGAGCTCCTACGAGCAGTACTTC. Translating it yields CATSRALGQSSYEQYF.

V usage is TRBV5-5 and J usage is TRBJ2-7; maybe TRBD1 (7 bases). V shed 2 bases and J shed 4 bases, with 13 bases lying between them. Germline-derived CDR1 and CDR2 are SGHKS and YYEKEE (reference sequence). This CDR3 is built from 14 residues. This chain's CDR3 is CASSFGRGEYEQYF. The CDR3, as DNA: TGTGCCAGCAGCTTTGGCAGGGGGGAGTACGAGCAGTACTTC. The variable domain in full, completed from reference TRBV5-5 and TRBJ2-7, reads DAGVTQSPTHLIKTRGQQVTLRCSPISGHKSVSWYQQVLGQGPQFIFQYYEKEERGRGNFPDRFSARQFPNYSSELNVNALLLGDSALYLCASSFGRGEYEQYFGPGTRLTVT.

V and J are TRBV5-1 and TRBJ1-1, with 7 positions matching TRBD1. Per the germline V gene, CDR1 is SGHRS and CDR2 is YFSETQ. This CDR3 has 14 residues. The ends lost 5 bases at V and 2 bases at J; junction bases unmatched: 6. The CDR3 DNA follows: TGCGCCAGCAGTCCTGGACAGGCTAACACTGAAGCTTTCTTT. It translates to CASSPGQANTEAFF.

This clone was counted between two and nine times. This chain connects TRBV6-2 or TRBV6-3 to TRBJ2-3, with 11 bases aligning to TRBD2. J was trimmed by 2 bases and V by 4 bases; bases with no gene match: 8. This CDR3 has 17 amino acids. The V gene's germline CDR1 is MNHEY and CDR2 SVGEGT. The DNA of the CDR3 is TGTGCCAGCAGTTTTTCACTAGCGGGAGTCTTCACAGATACGCAGTATTTT. Translated, it gives CASSFSLAGVFTDTQYF.

The rearrangement links TRBV19 to TRBJ2-7; D unclear. Per the germline V gene, CDR1 is LNHDA and CDR2 is SQIVND (reference sequence). Between the trimmed V and J ends, which lost 2 bases and 1 base, there was a span of 6 bases. The CDR3 loop spans 13 amino acids. CDR3 sequence: CASSIMKSYEQYF. CDR3 DNA: TGTGCCAGTAGTATAATGAAGTCCTACGAGCAGTACTTC.

Here the CDR3 DNA reads TGTGCCAGCAGCTCATGGGGACAGCCGATTCAAGAGACCCAGTACTTC. Translating gives CASSSWGQPIQETQYF. V is TRBV11-2 and J is TRBJ2-5, with 7 nucleotides matching TRBD1. V dropped 4 bases and J dropped 2; count of bases not matched to a gene: 10. From germline, CDR1 is SGHAT and CDR2 FQNNGV. CDR3 length equals 16 residues.

This chain uses TRBV7-9 with TRBJ2-2, with 9 bases matching TRBD2. Germline-derived CDR1 and CDR2 are SEHNR and FQNEAQ (reference sequence). The CDR3 runs 17 residues. J gave up 0 bases and V 6 bases, and 8 bases lay outside the gene matches. The CDR3 region has the DNA TGTGCCAGCAGACCAGGACTAGCGACTCCGAACACCGGGGAGCTGTTTTTT. It translates to CASRPGLATPNTGELFF.

This rearrangement joins TRBV6-2 or TRBV6-3 to TRBJ2-3; D call uncertain. V gave up 6 bases and J gave up 8 bases, with 15 bases separating them. Germline values: CDR1 MNHEY, CDR2 SVGEGT. This CDR3 contains 13 residues. DNA of the CDR3: TGTGCCAGCAGCTTACGCCCGGGTGGTACGCAGTATTTT. Protein product: CASSLRPGGTQYF.

This clone has a single count. The chain uses TRBV19 and TRBJ2-3; perhaps D is TRBD1 or TRBD2 (5 bases each). The V gene lost 8 bases and the J gene lost 2 bases, with 8 bases spanning the gap. Germline V gene lookup returns CDR1 LNHDA and CDR2 SQIVND (reference sequence). The CDR3 contains 12 residues. For the CDR3, the DNA is TGTGCCAGTGGGACCGTCACAGATACGCAGTATTTT. Residues: CASGTVTDTQYF.

The rearrangement uses TRBV19 and TRBJ2-7; D possibly matches TRBD1 or TRBD2 (5 bases each). The V end lost 3 bases, the J end lost 0 bases, and 9 bases lay between the germline ends. The germline V gene has CDR1 LNHDA and CDR2 SQIVND (reference sequence). The CDR3 runs 14 residues. The CDR3 spells CASSMRGTSYEQYF. CDR3 nucleotide sequence: TGTGCCAGTAGTATGCGAGGGACCTCCTACGAGCAGTACTTC. Filled out from reference TRBV19 and TRBJ2-7, the complete variable domain reads DGGITQSPKYLFRKEGQNVTLSCEQNLNHDAMYWYRQDPGQGLRLIYYSQIVNDFQKGDIAEGYSVSREKKESFPLTVTSAQKNPTAFYLCASSMRGTSYEQYFGPGTRLTVT.

This chain connects TRBV30 to TRBJ1-6; 7 bases match TRBD1. The CDR3 totals 15 residues. CDR1 and CDR2 (germline): GTSNPN, SVGIG (reference sequence). J was trimmed by 11 bases and V by 3 bases; bases with no gene match: 13. CDR3: CAWRWGITGEAPLHF. The CDR3 DNA reads as TGTGCCTGGAGGTGGGGAATTACAGGGGAGGCACCCCTCCACTTT.

The gene calls are TRBV27 and TRBJ2-7, with D tentatively TRBD2 (5 bases). V gave up 7 bases and J gave up 3 bases, with 13 bases separating them. The CDR3 totals 13 residues. From germline, CDR1 is MNHEY and CDR2 SMNVEV (reference sequence). This CDR3 is CASKGTGLYEQYF. In nucleotides, the CDR3 is TGTGCCAGCAAGGGTACCGGACTCTACGAGCAGTACTTC.

The chain is built from TRBV11-3 and TRBJ1-3, with D possibly matching TRBD1 (6 bases). Germline lookup yields CDR1 SGHNT and CDR2 YENEEA. V was trimmed by 3 bases and J by 3 bases, leaving 9 bases between them. The length of the CDR3 is 14 residues. CDR3 sequence (DNA): TGTGCCAGCAGCTTGAGACAGGATGGAAACACCATATATTTT. Amino acid sequence: CASSLRQDGNTIYF.